The 25 T cell receptor beta chains in this list originate from one sample, sequenced in a study of T-cell memory formation after mild COVID-19. Via MiXCR, TCRdb re-called the 5' RACE reads, giving one row per CDR3 protein. The sample lists some 350,000 distinct CDR3 sequences, 10% to 15% occurring once. Sequencing input: PBMCs or a T cell subset sorted from them (not recorded which). The receptor source for this set is a young man who had mild COVID-19 (a few samples of this study predate the infection). Cell type and time point are not known.

In its sample, this clonotype was seen many times. V usage is TRBV30 and J usage is TRBJ1-5; D is possibly TRBD1 (5 bases). Germline V gene sequence: CDR1 GTSNPN, CDR2 SVGIG (reference sequence). The CDR3 sequence is 11 residues long. V was cut by 7 bases and J by 11 bases, with 15 bases left in between. CDR3 coding DNA: TGTGCCTACCGGGACGGACGAGCCCAGCATTTT. Translated, it gives CAYRDGRAQHF.

This clonotype has a count of ten or more. The rearrangement joins TRBV11-2 to TRBJ2-3; tentative D call: TRBD2 (6 bases). CDR3 length: 17 amino acids. V shed 4 bases and J shed 0 bases, with 17 bases lying between them. The germline V gene has CDR1 SGHAT and CDR2 FQNNGV. CDR3 loop: CASSSSGLLSSTDTQYF. The CDR3 DNA reads TGTGCCAGCAGCTCCTCGGGACTTCTTTCGAGCACAGATACGCAGTATTTT.

V usage is TRBV4-1 and J usage is TRBJ1-2; no firm D call. CDR1 MGHRA and CDR2 YSYEKL come from the germline V gene. The CDR3 sequence is 18 residues long. V lost 0 bases and J lost 0, with 17 bases in between. Written as DNA, the CDR3 is TGCGCCAGCAGCCAAGAAAATCGAATGGGTAAATCTAACTATGGCTACACCTTC. Translation gives CASSQENRMGKSNYGYTF.

This clonotype was seen a handful of times. The chain uses TRBV7-9 and TRBJ1-1, with D tentatively TRBD1 (5 bases). CDR1 and CDR2 from the germline V gene are SEHNR and FQNEAQ (reference sequence). This CDR3 comprises 12 residues. V was trimmed by 4 bases and J by 4 bases, leaving 7 bases between them. Here the CDR3 reads CASSSGTTEAFF. The CDR3 nucleotides read TGTGCCAGCAGCTCCGGGACCACTGAAGCTTTCTTT.

This chain uses TRBV24-1 with TRBJ2-3; D might be TRBD2 (5 bases). The CDR3 runs 15 residues. V lost 1 base and J 6 bases, leaving 13 bases between the germline ends. Germline assignment: CDR1 KGHDR and CDR2 SFDVKD. The DNA for the CDR3 is TGTGCCACCAGTGATTTTGCGGACTGGGAGGATACGCAGTATTTT. Translation gives CATSDFADWEDTQYF.

This clonotype was seen a few times. The chain employs TRBV7-9 and TRBJ2-3; D is ambiguous. The V gene's germline CDR1 is SEHNR and CDR2 FQNEAQ (reference sequence). This CDR3 spans 14 amino acids. Trimming shortened V by 3 bases and J by 2 bases, and 9 bases separated the two germline ends. In nucleotides, the CDR3 is TGTGCCAGCAGCTTTTCTAGTACCACAGATACGCAGTATTTT. It is translated as CASSFSSTTDTQYF.

This clonotype was counted between two and nine times. This sequence joins TRBV6-6 and TRBJ1-2, with D tentatively TRBD1 (6 bases). The V end lost 7 bases, the J end lost 8 bases, and 14 bases lay between the germline ends. The CDR3 is 12 amino acids. Per the germline V gene, CDR1 is MNHNY and CDR2 is SVGAGI (reference sequence). CDR3 loop: CASIKGGEGYTF. For the CDR3, the DNA is TGTGCCAGCATTAAAGGGGGGGAAGGCTACACCTTC.

The rearrangement joins TRBV7-2 to TRBJ1-6; D is unresolved. Germline CDR1 and CDR2: SGHTA and FQGNSA. V was trimmed by 5 bases and J by 13 bases, leaving 12 bases between them. This CDR3 comprises 12 residues. Here the CDR3 DNA reads TGTGCCAGCAGCCCGGCTGTTAGCCCCCTCCACTTT. Residues: CASSPAVSPLHF.

The V gene is TRBV29-1, the J gene TRBJ2-3; no firm D call. Per germline, CDR1 SQVTM and CDR2 ANQGSEA. CDR3 length equals 12 residues. V was trimmed by 5 bases and J by 0 bases, leaving 6 bases between them. The CDR3 DNA follows: TGCAGCGTTAGTCCTAGCACAGATACGCAGTATTTT. As protein: CSVSPSTDTQYF.

The chain couples TRBV5-5 to TRBJ2-2; either TRBD1 or TRBD2 may supply D (6 bases each). With 5 bases removed from V and 5 bases from J, the gap between germline ends came to 10 bases. This CDR3 region has 13 residues. Germline lookup yields CDR1 SGHKS and CDR2 YYEKEE (reference sequence). This CDR3 reads CASSWGATGELFF. The CDR3 region has the DNA TGTGCCAGCAGTTGGGGGGCTACCGGGGAGCTGTTTTTT.

This clonotype was found many times. V usage is TRBV20-1 and J usage is TRBJ2-4; no definite D call. The V end was cut by 6 bases, the J end by 0 bases, with 9 bases between. From germline, CDR1 is DFQATT and CDR2 SNEGSKA (reference sequence). The CDR3 has 13 amino acids. The CDR3 DNA is TGCAGTGCGGCAGATTTAGCCAAAAACATTCAGTACTTC. Translation: CSAADLAKNIQYF.

The gene calls are TRBV5-6 and TRBJ2-5, with D perhaps matching TRBD1 or TRBD2 (5 bases each). The CDR3 loop spans 15 amino acids. Trimming removed 6 bases at V and 1 base at J, with 16 bases between. Germline V CDR1 and CDR2: SGHDT, YYEEEE. The CDR3 is CASIFGTSGQETQYF. CDR3 bases: TGTGCCAGCATCTTTGGGACCTCCGGCCAAGAGACCCAGTACTTC.

V is TRBV4-3 and J is TRBJ2-1; the D is unclear. In germline, CDR1 is LGHNA, CDR2 YSLEER. The CDR3 consists of 14 residues. The germline V and J ends were trimmed by 0 bases and 9 bases, with 12 bases remaining between them. CDR3 in amino acids: CASSQEALMGEQFF. In DNA form, the CDR3 reads TGCGCCAGCAGCCAAGAAGCCCTCATGGGTGAGCAGTTCTTC.

The sample holds many counts of this clonotype. V and J are TRBV5-1 and TRBJ2-3; 8 bases align to TRBD2. This CDR3 is 14 amino acids long. Germline V CDR1 and CDR2: SGHRS, YFSETQ. V was pared by 9 bases and J by 2 bases, with 8 bases of the junction left unmatched. The CDR3 nucleotides are TGCGCCACCCATCGGGGGGGAACCACAGATACGCAGTATTTT. It translates to CATHRGGTTDTQYF.

The chain uses TRBV27 and TRBJ1-1, with a possible D match to TRBD1 (6 bases). CDR1 is MNHEY, CDR2 SMNVEV, per germline (reference sequence). The ends were cut back, 5 bases at V and 5 bases at J, with 21 bases in the middle. This CDR3 comprises 16 residues. The CDR3 is CASSLDLGGRFTEAFF. The CDR3 DNA reads as TGTGCCAGCAGTCTAGATCTTGGGGGGCGTTTTACTGAAGCTTTCTTT.

The chain is built from TRBV9 and TRBJ1-4; D unresolved. From germline, CDR1 is SGDLS and CDR2 YYNGEE. The CDR3 has 12 amino acids. Trimming pared 0 bases from V and 9 bases from J, leaving 6 bases between. CDR3 protein: CASSVDSQKLFF. CDR3 bases: TGTGCCAGCAGCGTAGACAGCCAAAAACTGTTTTTT.

The sample holds a few counts of this clonotype. This chain joins TRBV20-1 and TRBJ2-3; 11 positions match TRBD2. J gave up 4 bases and V 0 bases, and 12 bases lay outside the gene matches. Germline CDR1 and CDR2: DFQATT and SNEGSKA (reference sequence). The CDR3 has 18 amino acids. CDR3 nucleotides: TGCAGTGCTAGAGAGTTAGCGGGGGGGCCTTGGGTGCCAGATACGCAGTATTTT. It codes for CSARELAGGPWVPDTQYF.

The J gene is TRBJ2-4, the V gene TRBV6-2 or TRBV6-3; D might be TRBD2 (5 bases). Germline CDR1 and CDR2: MNHEY and SVGEGT. V lost 2 bases to trimming and J lost 1 base, with 15 bases between them. This CDR3 region has 17 residues. CDR3 DNA sequence: TGTGCCAGCAGTTACGAAGCGGCAGGAGCGGCCAAAAACATTCAGTACTTC. Protein product: CASSYEAAGAAKNIQYF.

The chain is built from TRBV21-1 and TRBJ1-4; TRBD1, the table's D call, lacks a check against the DNA. TRBV21-1 is tagged as a pseudogene. The CDR3 has 14 amino acids. CDR3 loop: CARFGTGGYEKLFF. DNA of the CDR3: TGTGCCCGTTTTGGGACAGGGGGTTATGAAAAACTGTTTTTT.

The table lists this clonotype with a few counts. CDR3 residues: CASSLASGTGFSSPLHF. CDR3 in DNA: TGTGCCAGCAGCTTGGCCTCCGGGACAGGCTTTAGTTCACCCCTCCACTTT. The chain links TRBV7-9 to TRBJ1-6, with 8 bases lining up with TRBD1. Germline lookup yields CDR1 SEHNR and CDR2 FQNEAQ (reference sequence). This CDR3 has 17 amino acids. V dropped 3 bases and J dropped 9; count of bases not matched to a gene: 13.

This chain joins TRBV19 and TRBJ1-2; 9 bases fit TRBD1. J lost 2 bases, V lost 8 bases, and 9 bases had no gene match. This CDR3 is built from 15 residues. Germline CDR1 is LNHDA and CDR2 is SQIVND (reference sequence). The CDR3 DNA sequence: TGTGCCAGTCAACTCACCGGGACAGGGAACTATGGCTACACCTTC. This codes for CASQLTGTGNYGYTF.

This clonotype was picked up a small number of times. The rearrangement joins TRBV4-3 to TRBJ2-3, with a weak D call TRBD1 (5 bases). This CDR3 has 15 amino acids. The germline V gene encodes CDR1 LGHNA and CDR2 YSLEER. V was pared by 2 bases and J by 4 bases, with 13 bases between. CDR3 DNA: TGCGCCAGCAGCCAATCCATAGGGGTTCCAGATACGCAGTATTTT. Residues: CASSQSIGVPDTQYF.

The chain recombines TRBV4-3 with TRBJ1-3; D remains ambiguous. Trimming took off 0 bases at V and 0 bases at J, with 9 bases between the two ends. The V gene's germline CDR1 is LGHNA and CDR2 YSLEER. The CDR3 has 16 amino acids. DNA for the CDR3: TGCGCCAGCAGCCAAGATATGGGCCACTCTGGAAACACCATATATTTT. Residues: CASSQDMGHSGNTIYF.

The gene calls are TRBV10-3 and TRBJ2-3; 12 positions agree with TRBD2. Germline lookup yields CDR1 ENHRY and CDR2 SYGVKD. The V gene end was trimmed by 6 bases and the J gene end by 1 base; junction bases not matched to a gene: 2. CDR3 size: 15 residues. The CDR3 coding sequence is TGTGCCATCAGCCGGACTAGCGGGGGCACAGATACGCAGTATTTT. Protein product: CAISRTSGGTDTQYF.

The V gene is TRBV7-9, the J gene TRBJ2-3; D remains unclear. Germline-derived CDR1 and CDR2 are SEHNR and FQNEAQ (reference sequence). V was shortened by 9 bases and J by 2 bases, with 12 bases between the two germline ends. The CDR3 is made up of 13 amino acids. For the CDR3, the DNA is TGTGCCAGTGGTTGGAGTCACACAGATACGCAGTATTTT. It is translated as CASGWSHTDTQYF.